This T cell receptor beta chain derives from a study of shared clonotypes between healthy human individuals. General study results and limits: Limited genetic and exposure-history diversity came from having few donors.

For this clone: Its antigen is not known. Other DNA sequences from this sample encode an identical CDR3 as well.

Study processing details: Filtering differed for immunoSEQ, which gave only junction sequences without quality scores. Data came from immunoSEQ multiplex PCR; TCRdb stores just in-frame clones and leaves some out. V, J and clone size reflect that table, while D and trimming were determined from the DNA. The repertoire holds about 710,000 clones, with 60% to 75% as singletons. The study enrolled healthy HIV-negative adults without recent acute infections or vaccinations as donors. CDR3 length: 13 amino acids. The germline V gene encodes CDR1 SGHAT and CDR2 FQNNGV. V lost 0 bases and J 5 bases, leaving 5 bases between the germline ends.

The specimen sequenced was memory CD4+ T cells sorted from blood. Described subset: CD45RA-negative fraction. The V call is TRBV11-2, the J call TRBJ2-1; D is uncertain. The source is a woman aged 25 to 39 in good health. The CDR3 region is CASSLDLNNEQFF. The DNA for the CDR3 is TGTGCCAGCAGCTTAGATCTCAACAATGAGCAGTTCTTC. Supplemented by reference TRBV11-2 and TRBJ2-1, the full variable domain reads EAGVAQSPRYKIIEKRQSVAFWCNPISGHATLYWYQQILGQGPKLLIQFQNNGVVDDSQLPKDRFSAERLKGVDSTLKIQPAKLEDSAVYLCASSLDLNNEQFFGPGTRLTVL.